This T cell receptor beta chain was obtained from a study of CD8+ T cells in alopecia areata. Overall study context: A 6-month off-drug phase came after tofacitinib, which had lasted 6 to 18 months. Overall study findings and caveats: Although TCR sharing was seen in mice, sharing across patients was less clear, possibly for HLA-related reasons. Scalp samples also contribute reads from the resident alphabeta T cells found in normal skin. Affected scalp, especially in alopecia totalis/universalis, had a higher clonality than normal scalp did.

The germline gives CDR1 LNHNV, CDR2 YYDKDF (reference sequence). J was trimmed by 4 bases and V by 3 bases; bases with no gene match: 2. This CDR3 spans 15 amino acids. In regard to this clone: Antigen unknown.

Sequencing templates came from extracted RNA that was reverse transcribed into cDNA. Method: immunoSEQ multiplex PCR; TCRdb's copy keeps in-frame clones and lacks some. This table holds over 110,000 clones, approximately 50% found once. This material consisted of CD4+ T cells sorted from blood, taken at week 0. The origin of this receptor is a human donor with alopecia areata. The J gene is TRBJ2-1, the V gene TRBV15; 11 nucleotides line up with TRBD2. CDR3 in amino acids: CATSSSGRVYNEQFF. CDR3 nucleotide sequence: TGTGCCACCAGCAGTAGCGGGAGGGTATACAATGAGCAGTTCTTC.